Presented here are 30 T cell receptor beta chains from one specimen sequenced in a study of circulating and synovial CD4+ cells in juvenile arthritis. Method: immunoSEQ multiplex PCR; TCRdb's copy keeps in-frame clones and lacks some. The sample lists roughly 13,000 clones; around 80% were seen once. The sequenced sample was CD4+ T cells from synovial fluid. These receptors were collected from a human patient with juvenile idiopathic arthritis. Some clones in this sample may be carry-over from other donors' samples.

The chain is built from TRBV28 and TRBJ2-3; 10 bases match TRBD2. CDR3 length: 16 residues. Germline loops: CDR1 MDHEN, CDR2 SYDVKM. Trimming cost V 2 bases and J 2 bases; bases outside gene matches: 4. CDR3 protein: CASSLKAGGPTDTQYF. The CDR3 bases are TGTGCCAGCAGTTTAAAAGCGGGGGGGCCCACAGATACGCAGTATTTT. The variable domain in full, completed from reference TRBV28 and TRBJ2-3, reads DVKVTQSSRYLVKRTGEKVFLECVQDMDHENMFWYRQDPGLGLRLIYFSYDVKMKEKGDIPEGYSVSREKKERFSLILESASTNQTSMYLCASSLKAGGPTDTQYFGPGTRLTVL.

The gene calls are TRBV6-1 and TRBJ1-2; 8 bases match TRBD1. V shed 4 bases, J shed 4 bases, and the junction held 8 bases outside the gene matches. Germline CDR1 reads MNHNS; CDR2 reads SASEGT. The CDR3 length is 15 residues. The CDR3 loop reads CASSGAGGLVYGYTF. As DNA, the CDR3 is TGTGCCAGCAGTGGGGCAGGGGGCCTAGTCTATGGCTACACCTTC.

The gene calls are TRBV7-2 and TRBJ1-1; D might be TRBD1 (6 bases). CDR3 length equals 14 residues. The V gene lost 5 bases and the J gene lost 1 base, with 11 bases spanning the gap. Germline V CDR1 and CDR2: SGHTA, FQGNSA. The CDR3 DNA sequence: TGTGCCAGCAGCCTAACAGGGACGAACACTGAAGCTTTCTTT. It translates to CASSLTGTNTEAFF.

The rearrangement links TRBV6-5 to TRBJ1-1, with 10 bases fitting TRBD1. Germline V gene data show CDR1 as MNHEY and CDR2 as SVGAGI. This CDR3 contains 14 residues. J was trimmed by 5 bases and V by 4 bases; bases with no gene match: 4. CDR3 protein: CASSLDRGRTEAFF. CDR3 nucleotide sequence: TGTGCCAGCAGTTTGGACAGGGGGAGGACTGAAGCTTTCTTT.

The genes are TRBV30 and TRBJ1-2, with 7 bases identical to TRBD1. Losses at the gene ends were 3 bases for V and 2 bases for J; bases not matched to a gene: 6. The CDR3 covers 14 residues. Germline loops: CDR1 GTSNPN, CDR2 SVGIG (reference sequence). CDR3 nucleotides: TGTGCCTGGAGAGCTAGACAGGGAAACTATGGCTACACCTTC. This encodes CAWRARQGNYGYTF.

The chain links TRBV5-1 to TRBJ1-2; D gene unclear. Germline CDR1 reads SGHRS; CDR2 reads YFSETQ. V lost 4 bases and J lost 6, with 16 bases in between. The CDR3 is 14 residues long. Here the CDR3 reads CASSRLSFGDGYTF. The CDR3 DNA follows: TGCGCCAGCAGCCGACTTTCCTTCGGGGATGGCTACACCTTC.

The chain recombines TRBV14 with TRBJ2-1; 12 nucleotides agree with TRBD2. Germline loops: CDR1 SGHDN, CDR2 FVKESK. V gave up 0 bases and J gave up 5 bases; unmatched junction bases: 8. CDR3 size: 18 residues. CDR3 residues: CASSQDKTSGGVDNEQFF. CDR3 bases: TGTGCCAGCAGCCAAGATAAGACTAGCGGGGGCGTCGACAATGAGCAGTTCTTC.

This clone was observed a few times. The rearrangement uses TRBV5-6 and TRBJ1-2; D is ambiguous. Between the trimmed V and J ends, which lost 0 bases and 4 bases, there was a span of 13 bases. This CDR3 is 15 amino acids long. Germline lookup yields CDR1 SGHDT and CDR2 YYEEEE. In nucleotides, the CDR3 is TGTGCCAGCAGCTTGGTACGTTCTTCGGGCTATGGCTACACCTTC. As protein: CASSLVRSSGYGYTF.

The chain couples TRBV7-8 to TRBJ1-1, with 11 bases identical to TRBD1. The CDR3 is made up of 15 amino acids. With 3 bases clipped from V and 3 bases from J, the junction kept 3 bases outside the gene matches. Germline CDR1 reads SGHVS; CDR2 reads FQNEAQ. CDR3 bases: TGTGCCAGCAGCTTGGGACAGGGGGTTGACACTGAAGCTTTCTTT. Protein: CASSLGQGVDTEAFF.

The rearrangement joins TRBV5-6 to TRBJ2-7; 8 bases line up with TRBD1. CDR1 and CDR2 from the germline V gene are SGHDT and YYEEEE. The CDR3 runs 15 residues. J was trimmed by 6 bases and V by 1 base; bases with no gene match: 9. This CDR3 reads CASSLLDRDFAEQYF. In DNA form, the CDR3 reads TGTGCCAGCAGCTTGTTGGACAGGGACTTTGCCGAGCAGTACTTC.

The chain employs TRBV2 and TRBJ2-4; D perhaps matches TRBD2 (5 bases). Between the trimmed V and J ends, which lost 0 bases and 0 bases, there was a span of 15 bases. The germline gives CDR1 SNHLY, CDR2 FYNNEI. The CDR3 consists of 18 residues. The CDR3 region has the DNA TGTGCCAGCAGTGAAGCGGGGAAGCGGTCTCTAGCCAAAAACATTCAGTACTTC. This codes for CASSEAGKRSLAKNIQYF.

The chain employs TRBV9 and TRBJ2-3; perhaps TRBD2 as D (6 bases). Germline V gene lookup returns CDR1 SGDLS and CDR2 YYNGEE. The CDR3 consists of 15 residues. V lost 0 bases and J 6 bases, leaving 14 bases between the germline ends. Here the CDR3 reads CASSVGGGNRDTQYF. Here the CDR3 DNA reads TGTGCCAGCAGCGTAGGTGGGGGGAATAGGGATACGCAGTATTTT.

This chain joins TRBV5-1 and TRBJ2-1, with D perhaps matching TRBD2 (6 bases). This CDR3 is built from 13 residues. The V gene's germline CDR1 is SGHRS and CDR2 YFSETQ. V lost 4 bases to trimming and J lost 5 bases, with 10 bases between them. The CDR3 loop is CASSVSGDNEQFF. CDR3 nucleotide sequence: TGCGCCAGCAGCGTTAGCGGAGACAATGAGCAGTTCTTC. The whole variable domain, remainder taken from reference TRBV5-1 and TRBJ2-1, is KAGVTQTPRYLIKTRGQQVTLSCSPISGHRSVSWYQQTPGQGLQFLFEYFSETQRNKGNFPGRFSGRQFSNSRSEMNVSTLELGDSALYLCASSVSGDNEQFFGPGTRLTVL.

The V gene is TRBV28, the J gene TRBJ2-5; D is possibly TRBD1 (6 bases). Trimming pared 6 bases from V and 5 bases from J, leaving 22 bases between. This CDR3 has 16 amino acids. Per germline, CDR1 MDHEN and CDR2 SYDVKM. The CDR3 DNA sequence: TGTGCCAGCAGCTCAACAGGGCAGGGCGCCTGGGAGACCCAGTACTTC. Protein: CASSSTGQGAWETQYF. The complete variable domain, with remaining parts taken from reference TRBV28 and TRBJ2-5, reads DVKVTQSSRYLVKRTGEKVFLECVQDMDHENMFWYRQDPGLGLRLIYFSYDVKMKEKGDIPEGYSVSREKKERFSLILESASTNQTSMYLCASSSTGQGAWETQYFGPGTRLLVL.

The chain joins TRBV13 to TRBJ2-1; D gene ambiguous. This CDR3 contains 11 residues. Trimming pared 0 bases from V and 14 bases from J, leaving 8 bases between. In germline, CDR1 is PRHDT, CDR2 FYEKMQ (reference sequence). CDR3 in DNA: TGTGCCAGCAGCTTAGGCCCCCGGGAGTTCTTC. As protein: CASSLGPREFF.

Regarding this clone: The same CDR3 can be traced to other DNA sequences in this sample. The V call is TRBV4-2, the J call TRBJ1-6, with D perhaps matching TRBD1 (5 bases). CDR1 and CDR2 from the germline V gene are LGHNA and YNFKEQ. The CDR3 length is 17 residues. Trimming removed 0 bases from V and 0 bases from J, with 9 bases in between. Here the CDR3 DNA reads TGTGCCAGCAGCCAAGAGGAGACAGTCTCCTATAATTCACCCCTCCACTTT. Translated, it gives CASSQEETVSYNSPLHF.

The rearrangement uses TRBV6-4 and TRBJ2-3, with D unclear. With 5 bases removed from V and 6 bases from J, the gap between germline ends came to 6 bases. Germline CDR1 reads MRHNA; CDR2 reads SNTAGT. CDR3 length: 11 amino acids. The CDR3 protein is CASSHKDTQYF. CDR3 nucleotide sequence: TGTGCCAGCAGTCACAAGGATACGCAGTATTTT.

The chain recombines TRBV7-2 with TRBJ1-1, with TRBD1 identical over 8 bases. Germline V lookup: CDR1 SGHTA, CDR2 FQGNSA. J gave up 1 base and V 1 base, and 8 bases lay outside the gene matches. The CDR3 runs to 17 residues. CDR3 amino acids: CASSLGYAGGENTEAFF. DNA for the CDR3: TGTGCCAGCAGCTTAGGGTATGCAGGGGGCGAGAACACTGAAGCTTTCTTT.

The CDR3 coding sequence is TGCGCCAGCAGCCAGTGGCGGGGTGAAAAACTGTTTTTT. It is translated as CASSQWRGEKLFF. The J gene is TRBJ1-4, the V gene TRBV4-1; D remains unclear. This CDR3 region has 13 residues. The V end was cut by 3 bases, the J end by 7 bases, with 9 bases between. Germline CDR1 is MGHRA and CDR2 is YSYEKL.

The chain combines TRBV4-3 with TRBJ2-7; 8 nucleotides agree with TRBD1. Unmatched junction bases numbered 3, after V lost 5 bases and J lost 6 bases. Germline values: CDR1 LGHNA, CDR2 YSLEER. CDR3 length equals 12 residues. DNA for the CDR3: TGCGCCAGCAGCTTCAGGGGGCTCGAGCAGTACTTC. It yields the protein CASSFRGLEQYF.

For the CDR3, the DNA is TGTGCCAGCAGCCGAGCGGGGGGCGGCACAGATACGCAGTATTTT. This gives the protein CASSRAGGGTDTQYF. J is TRBJ2-3 and V is TRBV2; 9 bases line up with TRBD2. This CDR3 is built from 15 residues. Germline loops: CDR1 SNHLY, CDR2 FYNNEI. The V and J ends lost 6 bases and 1 base, in that order; junction bases with no gene match: 5.

This clone occurred a few times. This sequence joins TRBV4-2 and TRBJ2-3; the match to TRBD2 covers 7 bases. The CDR3 has 16 residues. CDR1 and CDR2 from the germline V gene are LGHNA and YNFKEQ. Unmatched junction bases numbered 7, after V lost 4 bases and J lost 0 bases. CDR3 DNA: TGTGCCAGCAGCCTGACGCTGGGACTAAGCACAGATACGCAGTATTTT. Amino acids: CASSLTLGLSTDTQYF.

A single count supports this clone. The V call is TRBV2, the J call TRBJ2-2; TRBD1 matches 10 bases. This CDR3 is 15 amino acids long. With V trimmed by 4 bases and J by 5 bases, 4 bases remained unmatched. CDR1 and CDR2 (germline): SNHLY, FYNNEI. CDR3 region: CASSVGQGVTGELFF. The CDR3 region has the DNA TGTGCCAGCAGTGTAGGACAGGGGGTGACCGGGGAGCTGTTTTTT.

The chain joins TRBV7-6 to TRBJ2-3; no definite D call. CDR3 length: 15 residues. Germline V CDR1 and CDR2: SGHVS, FNYEAQ. The ends were cut back, 1 base at V and 2 bases at J, with 10 bases in the middle. In DNA, the CDR3 is TGTGCCAGCAGCTTAGACGTTCAGTACACAGATACGCAGTATTTT. This encodes CASSLDVQYTDTQYF.

J is TRBJ1-3 and V is TRBV6-5, with unresolved D. The CDR3 is made up of 14 amino acids. In germline, CDR1 is MNHEY, CDR2 SVGAGI. V was cut by 7 bases and J by 7 bases, with 17 bases left in between. CDR3 nucleotides: TGTGCCAGCACCCCGGCAGGTAGAACCAACACCATATATTTT. Its protein product is CASTPAGRTNTIYF.

This rearrangement joins TRBV5-4 to TRBJ1-1; D is unresolved. Germline values: CDR1 SGHNT, CDR2 YYREEE (reference sequence). This CDR3 spans 13 amino acids. V was trimmed by 0 bases and J by 1 base, leaving 4 bases between them. The CDR3 spells CASSLVRNTEAFF. CDR3 coding DNA: TGTGCCAGCAGCTTGGTTAGGAACACTGAAGCTTTCTTT.

The V and J genes are TRBV29-1 and TRBJ2-6, with D perhaps matching TRBD2 (5 bases). Per germline, CDR1 SQVTM and CDR2 ANQGSEA. CDR3 length: 16 amino acids. V lost 2 bases to trimming and J lost 1 base, with 12 bases between them. CDR3 region: CSVEHWSGSGANVLTF. The CDR3 coding sequence is TGCAGCGTTGAACACTGGTCGGGGTCTGGGGCCAACGTCCTGACTTTC. Together with reference TRBV29-1 and TRBJ2-6, the CDR3 gives the full variable domain: SAVISQKPSRDICQRGTSLTIQCQVDSQVTMMFWYRQQPGQSLTLIATANQGSEATYESGFVIDKFPISRPNLTFSTLTVSNMSPEDSSIYLCSVEHWSGSGANVLTFGAGSRLTVL.

The rearrangement uses TRBV10-3 and TRBJ1-1; perhaps TRBD1 as D (6 bases). CDR3 length equals 12 residues. Germline-derived CDR1 and CDR2 are ENHRY and SYGVKD. The V end lost 9 bases, the J end lost 0 bases, and 8 bases lay between the germline ends. The CDR3 DNA reads TGTGCCATACAGGGTATGAACACTGAAGCTTTCTTT. It codes for CAIQGMNTEAFF.

The V call is TRBV4-1, the J call TRBJ2-1, with D unresolved. The CDR3 length is 14 residues. Trimming left V 5 bases short and J 1 base short, with 9 bases between. Germline V gene data show CDR1 as MGHRA and CDR2 as YSYEKL. CDR3 nucleotide sequence: TGCGCCAGCAGCGAACTAAAATCCTACAATGAGCAGTTCTTC. Protein: CASSELKSYNEQFF.

This chain links TRBV5-1 with TRBJ1-4; D is uncertain. Germline-derived CDR1 and CDR2 are SGHRS and YFSETQ. This CDR3 has 14 residues. V was clipped by 5 bases and J by 3 bases, with 11 bases between them. CDR3 coding DNA: TGCGCCAGCAGAACCGGGGATGCTAATGAAAAACTGTTTTTT. Its translation: CASRTGDANEKLFF.